This record covers a single TCR beta chain. CDR1 SGHTS and CDR2 YDEGEE come from the germline V gene. This CDR3 comprises 16 residues. Trimming removed 1 base from V and 0 bases from J; junction bases left unmatched: 3. This sample is part of a study of cytomegalovirus exposure and HLA in healthy donors. With 60 Vbeta and 13 Jbeta primers, the PCR was carried out. Sequenced by immunoSEQ multiplex PCR; TCRdb stores in-frame clones only, minus some. This sample carries about 220,000 clones, about 80% of them seen once, and the ten largest clones take approximately 6%. This sequence originates from a man in his forties in good health and CMV-seropositive. Sequencing was carried out using PBMCs. The V and J genes are TRBV5-8 and TRBJ2-7, with 11 positions matching TRBD1. CDR3 in DNA: TGTGCCAGCAGCTTGTCAGGGACAGGGGGCTCCTACGAGCAGTACGTC. Protein product: CASSLSGTGGSYEQYV.